What follows is one TCR beta chain and its context. Its antigen has not been determined. Base qualities were left out, and no much larger clone turns up one base away. The data derive from a study of blood T cell repertoires in COVID-19 (TCRdb year 2020). For the study in its entirety: Collaborator samples came from the United States, Italy and Spain and covered acute and convalescent phases of COVID-19. The dataset comprised deeply sampled blood TCRbeta repertoires from subjects exposed to, actively infected with, or recovered from COVID-19. The repertoires were made available in a free public database intended to serve as a resource for research on the immune response to SARS-CoV-2. Where available, HLA class I and class II types were taken from metadata supplied by the sample provider and were not determined by assay-based typing. Sample metadata almost always included a de-identified subject ID, COVID-19 status, age in years and sex. The samples were drawn from the first 160 participants of the ongoing ImmuneRACE study and from about 1,200 subjects provided by 6 global collaborators. The material from the prospective study consisted of cDNA or gDNA derived from T cells, B-cell-depleted T cells, or PBMCs.

Each collaborating institution followed its own protocols to collect whole blood in K2EDTA tubes. Collaborator samples were shipped for TCRbeta analysis as frozen whole blood, isolated PBMCs, or DNA extracted from either sample type. TCRbeta CDR3 regions were amplified from genomic DNA by means of the immunoSEQ Assay, a bias-controlled multiplex PCR. Turning to the authors' computational methods: The number of nucleated cells in each sample was estimated by amplification of reference gene primers within the assay. To quantify the absolute abundance of each unique TCRbeta CDR3 rearrangement, sequence reads were collapsed and filtered. For each sample, productive Simpson clonality was calculated by taking the square root of Simpson's diversity index across productive rearrangements. Here the immuneACCESS table is served through TCRdb, limited to in-frame sequences with V and J called. Missing clones are a known gap in these copies; in checked studies unresolved V genes cover under half, and the rest lacks a known reason. The DNA was the basis for D and trimming; V, J and clone size are from that table. This sample has over 95,000 clones in its table, and 85% of those were observed once. The ten most abundant clones make up about 12% of the sample.

A distance of 20 bases separates the germline ends of V and J, which lose 1 base and 8 bases respectively. From the cysteine up to the phenylalanine, the CDR3 has a length of 17 residues. CDR3 DNA is the only sequence kept; it has 51 bases, read in frame from the first base. CDR1 LGHNA and CDR2 YSLEER were looked up in the germline V gene. Summary of the overall study and its limitations: The quantity of clinical and demographic metadata differed by source and by participant and was supplied without curation.

The clonotype originates from a human donor in a cohort sampled during active COVID-19. Material for sequencing was peripheral blood. Recombination linked TRBV4-3 to TRBJ1-4, with a weak D call of TRBD1 (5 bases match). The DNA sequence is given as TGCGCCAGCAGCCAAGGTCGAATACGGGACTGGGGCGAAAAACTGTTTTTT. Translated, it reads CASSQGRIRDWGEKLFF.